This T cell receptor beta chain was sequenced in a study of spatial heterogeneity in lung cancer. General study findings and limits: Counts of expanded alpha and beta TCRs within tumors tracked the tumor nonsynonymous mutation count. Ubiquitous and regional nonsynonymous mutations were each tracked by the matching count of ubiquitous or regional expanded TCRs.

Many counts were recorded for this clonotype. Its antigen is undetermined. Time point described: sample taken at primary tumor resection. Unsorted whole RNA from tumor, nontumor lung or frozen PBMC underwent sequencing. TCRdb re-analysed the 5' RACE reads in MiXCR, keeping a single row per CDR3 protein. The sample shows just under 9,500 distinct CDR3 sequences, roughly 8.8% of them seen only once. This CDR3 region has 14 residues. Per germline, CDR1 SNHLY and CDR2 FYNNEI. The trim removed 5 bases at V and 3 bases at J, leaving 3 bases unmatched. The J gene is TRBJ1-5, the V gene TRBV2; 8 bases are shared with TRBD1. This receptor was obtained from a male donor with early-stage non-small cell lung cancer. The sample here was lung tumor tissue, taken at surgery. DNA of the CDR3: TGTGCCAGCAGTCCGACAGGGGACAATCAGCCCCAGCATTTT. This sequence encodes CASSPTGDNQPQHF.